This T cell receptor (beta chain) was observed in a study of tumor-infiltrating lymphocytes in localized non-small cell lung cancer. The wider study: Each patient gave resected tumor and non-adjacent uninvolved lung tissue.

Overall study findings and caveats: Higher tumor T cell infiltration than in uninvolved lung was supported by TCRbeta sequencing. TCR sequencing covered a subset of patients with enough tissue.

The repertoire was sequenced with immunoSEQ multiplex PCR; TCRdb's copy has only in-frame clones and lacks some. The sample consists of about 29,000 clones, approximately 85% of them appearing once. Looked up from germline, CDR1 is SGHRS and CDR2 is YFSETQ. This CDR3 is built from 13 residues. V was shortened by 0 bases and J by 3 bases, with 6 bases between the two germline ends. On this clone: Its specificity is unknown.

Sequencing was carried out using lung tumor tissue. This TCR was sampled from a human donor with non-small cell lung cancer. The chain couples TRBV5-1 to TRBJ1-2; D remains unclear. The CDR3 sequence: CASSLGAYYGYTF. In nucleotides, the CDR3 is TGCGCCAGCAGCTTGGGAGCCTACTATGGCTACACCTTC.